Reported below is one T cell receptor beta chain. Primers: 60 Vbeta forward and 13 Jbeta reverse. Produced via immunoSEQ multiplex PCR; TCRdb's table is partial and in-frame only. The table has fewer than 150,000 clones, over 70% seen once. This entry belongs to a study of cytomegalovirus exposure and HLA in healthy donors. Study summary: As an earlier analysis found, roughly 170 million T cells yielded around 110 million unique TCR beta sequences.

The source is a woman in her 50s in good health and CMV-seropositive. The sample consisted of PBMCs.

In DNA form, the CDR3 reads TGTGCCAGCAGCCAGGCCCTCGGAGCGGGGGGGCCCGAGCAGTACTTC. This translates into CASSQALGAGGPEQYF. The V call is TRBV4-2, the J call TRBJ2-7; 10 bases match TRBD2. In germline, CDR1 is LGHNA, CDR2 YNFKEQ. This CDR3 is built from 16 residues. V was clipped by 3 bases and J by 6 bases; unmatched bases: 11.